This entry is about one T cell receptor beta chain. In its sample, this clonotype was seen once. Its antigen is not yet known. Per-base quality was not reported, and no clone a single base away is much larger than it. Evidence from a single read is weak. This sample stems from a study of CD8 T cells in Susac syndrome (dated 2019 in TCRdb). As for the study more broadly: The study used repertoire sequencing to test whether antigen drove CD8+ T cell activation and differentiation in Susac syndrome.

Relative to germline, V is missing 3 bases and J is missing 4 bases, with 12 bases of the junction outside any gene match. The CDR3, from cysteine to phenylalanine, totals 18 residues. Of the read, only the CDR3 DNA is kept; its 54 bases are in frame from base 1. Peripheral blood CD8+ and CD4+ T cells from healthy donors, Susac syndrome patients and multiple sclerosis patients were profiled by high-throughput TCR beta sequencing. The multiple sclerosis controls were treatment-naive patients whose relapsing-remitting disease, either stable or active, fulfilled the revised McDonald criteria. CD8+ TEMRA cells were enriched by FACS, while bulk CD8+ and CD4+ T cells were purified by magnetic negative isolation. Blood was drawn into EDTA tubes, processed within 24 hours, and PBMCs were isolated by density gradient centrifugation. PBMCs intended for TCR sequencing were cryopreserved in liquid nitrogen and were subsequently thawed in a 37 degrees C water bath. The sorted or isolated CD4+, CD8+ and CD8+ TEMRA cells had a purity of 90% or higher.

RNA was extracted with the RNeasy kit and roughly 0.45 to 1 ug was reverse transcribed using random hexamers. The immunoSEQ multiplex PCR assay, covering 54 Vbeta and 13 Jbeta segments, was used to amplify TCR beta CDR3 regions. PCR amplification bias was corrected by using a synthetic template baseline for primer optimization and computational correction. The source study handled its data this way. Reads were annotated to V, D and J genes per IMGT and analyzed with immunoSEQ Analyzer, keeping only productive sequences. Clonality was calculated as one minus the Shannon entropy normalized by log2 of the number of productive unique sequences. Public and private clones were assessed among the 100 most prevalent clones of each patient and control. Clones were defined as Susac-specific when absent from the healthy and MS cohorts, from fewer than 1,200 published viral clones and from other ImmuneACCESS disease sequences. In TCRdb, the public reads were trimmed at Q25 with fastp and aligned with MiXCR, with productive beta chains retained. For every CDR3 protein sequence, its rows merge into one entry that carries the most common genes and DNA. In this record, the V and J calls reflect TCRdb's handling and not the investigators' own analysis. The sample records roughly 120,000 distinct CDR3 sequences, roughly 94% of which are singletons. Approximately 0.12% of the sample belongs to the ten largest clones.

Overall results and qualifications from the work: The number of individuals in the TCR sequencing and HLA analysis was acknowledged as relatively small.

The sequencing sample was made of CD4+ T cells from PBMCs. The receptor's source is a human donor with multiple sclerosis. This chain joins TRBV12-3 or TRBV12-4 to TRBJ1-1, and 12 bases in between align with TRBD1. For the CDR3, the sequence is CASSLGTGTGGVGTEAFF. The DNA reads as follows: TGTGCCAGCAGTTTGGGGACCGGGACAGGGGGCGTAGGCACTGAAGCTTTCTTT.